This T cell receptor beta chain was captured in a study of blood T cell repertoires in COVID-19. About the study: Specimens from acute and convalescent COVID-19 originated in the United States, Italy and Spain. From T cells, B-cell-depleted T cells, or PBMCs came the material, which was cDNA or gDNA.

V lost 4 bases, J lost 3 bases, and 12 bases stayed unmatched. CDR3 size: 16 residues. CDR1 is SGHDT, CDR2 YYEEEE, per germline. How the authors handled the data: Estimates of nucleated cell counts were drawn from the amplification of reference gene primers. Assay: immunoSEQ multiplex PCR; the TCRdb copy retains only in-frame clones and omits some. V, J and clone size derive from that table, while D and trimming were established from the DNA sequence. Seen here are some 270,000 clones, around 90% observed once, and the top ten hold approximately 2.1%. This receptor was obtained from a woman in her fifties or sixties with COVID-19, enrolled during active disease. The chain couples TRBV5-6 to TRBJ2-5; 7 bases match TRBD2. Sequenced input: peripheral blood. In DNA, the CDR3 is TGTGCCAGCAGCCCCGGACTAGTACTTTGGGAAGAGACCCAGTACTTC. Its translation: CASSPGLVLWEETQYF.